The sequence of this T cell receptor (beta chain) was determined in a study of blood T cell repertoires in COVID-19. V was pared by 5 bases and J by 9 bases, with 4 bases of the junction left unmatched. Germline CDR1 SNHLY, CDR2 FYNNEI. This CDR3 has 14 amino acids. Measured with immunoSEQ multiplex PCR; TCRdb has only the in-frame clones, and not every one. The sample includes 90,000 to 150,000 clones, approximately 87% of them seen just once. The rearrangement links TRBV2 to TRBJ2-6; 10 bases line up with TRBD1. The receptor's source is a man aged 70 or older who had recovered from COVID-19. Sequencing was carried out using peripheral blood. The CDR3 nucleotides read TGTGCCAGCAGTTTGACAGGGGGCGGCAACGTCCTGACTTTC. Encoded protein: CASSLTGGGNVLTF. The full variable domain, completed using reference TRBV2 and TRBJ2-6, is EPEVTQTPSHQVTQMGQEVILRCVPISNHLYFYWYRQILGQKVEFLVSFYNNEISEKSEIFDDQFSVERPDGSNFTLKIRSTKLEDSAMYFCASSLTGGGNVLTFGAGSRLTVL.